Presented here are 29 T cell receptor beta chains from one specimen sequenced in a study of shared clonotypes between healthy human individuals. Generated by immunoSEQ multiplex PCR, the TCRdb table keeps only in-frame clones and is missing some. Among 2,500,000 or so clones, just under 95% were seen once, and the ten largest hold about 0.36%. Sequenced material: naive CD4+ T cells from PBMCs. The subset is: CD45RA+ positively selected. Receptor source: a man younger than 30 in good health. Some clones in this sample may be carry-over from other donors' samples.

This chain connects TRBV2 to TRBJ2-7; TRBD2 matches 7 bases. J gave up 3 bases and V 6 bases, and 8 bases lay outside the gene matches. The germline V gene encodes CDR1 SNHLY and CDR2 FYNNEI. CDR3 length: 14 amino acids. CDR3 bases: TGTGCCAGCAGCCGTGGCGGGAGTAACTACGAGCAGTACTTC. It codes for CASSRGGSNYEQYF.

The chain's CDR3 is CASSLAGGPGEQYF. DNA of the CDR3: TGTGCCAGCAGTTTAGCGGGAGGGCCGGGCGAGCAGTACTTC. This chain links TRBV28 with TRBJ2-7; 9 bases match TRBD2. Germline CDR1 reads MDHEN; CDR2 reads SYDVKM. The CDR3 length is 14 residues. V gave up 2 bases and J gave up 6 bases; unmatched junction bases: 5. Supplemented by reference TRBV28 and TRBJ2-7, the full variable domain reads DVKVTQSSRYLVKRTGEKVFLECVQDMDHENMFWYRQDPGLGLRLIYFSYDVKMKEKGDIPEGYSVSREKKERFSLILESASTNQTSMYLCASSLAGGPGEQYFGPGTRLTVT.

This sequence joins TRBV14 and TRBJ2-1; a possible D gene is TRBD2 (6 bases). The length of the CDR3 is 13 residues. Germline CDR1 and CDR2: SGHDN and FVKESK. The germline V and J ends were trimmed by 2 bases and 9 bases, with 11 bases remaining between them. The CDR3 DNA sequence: TGTGCCAGCAGCCAAAGACTAGATAGTGAGCAGTTCTTC. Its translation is CASSQRLDSEQFF.

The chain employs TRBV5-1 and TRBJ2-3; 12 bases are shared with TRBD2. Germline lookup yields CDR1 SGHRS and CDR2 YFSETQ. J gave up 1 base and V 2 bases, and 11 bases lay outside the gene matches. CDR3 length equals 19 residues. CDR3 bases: TGCGCCAGCAGCTTAAGCCTAGCGGGAGGGCCCGGGGGCACAGATACGCAGTATTTT. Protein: CASSLSLAGGPGGTDTQYF.

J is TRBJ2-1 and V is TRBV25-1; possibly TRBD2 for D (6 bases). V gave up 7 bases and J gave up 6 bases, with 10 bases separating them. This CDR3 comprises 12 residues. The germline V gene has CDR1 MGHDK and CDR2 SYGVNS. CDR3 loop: CASTRDSNEQFF. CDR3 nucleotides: TGTGCCAGCACCCGGGACTCCAATGAGCAGTTCTTC.

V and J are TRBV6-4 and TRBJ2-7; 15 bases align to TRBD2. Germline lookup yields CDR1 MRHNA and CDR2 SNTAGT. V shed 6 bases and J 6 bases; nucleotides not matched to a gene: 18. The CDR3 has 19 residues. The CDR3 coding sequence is TGTGCCAGCAGCGAGCCGACAACGGGACTAGCGGGAGGTTCGATCGAGCAGTACTTC. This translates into CASSEPTTGLAGGSIEQYF.

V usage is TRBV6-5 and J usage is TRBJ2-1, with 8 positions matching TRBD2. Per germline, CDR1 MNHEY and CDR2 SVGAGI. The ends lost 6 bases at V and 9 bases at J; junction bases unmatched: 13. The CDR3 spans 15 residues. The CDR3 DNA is TGTGCCAGCAGGTACAGCGGGAGTTCGGAGAGTGAGCAGTTCTTC. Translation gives CASRYSGSSESEQFF.

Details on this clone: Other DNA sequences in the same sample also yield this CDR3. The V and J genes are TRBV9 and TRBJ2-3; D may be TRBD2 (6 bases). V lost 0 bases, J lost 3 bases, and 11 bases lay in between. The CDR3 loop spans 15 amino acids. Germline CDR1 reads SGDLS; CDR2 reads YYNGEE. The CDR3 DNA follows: TGTGCCAGCAGCGTAGTCGGTCTAGCGACAGATACGCAGTATTTT. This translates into CASSVVGLATDTQYF.

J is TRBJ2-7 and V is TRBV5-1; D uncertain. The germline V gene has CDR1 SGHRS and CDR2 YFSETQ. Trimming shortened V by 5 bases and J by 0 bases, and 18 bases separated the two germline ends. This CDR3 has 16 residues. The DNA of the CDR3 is TGCGCCAGCAGACGGGCCACTACCTCAGTCTCCTACGAGCAGTACTTC. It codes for CASRRATTSVSYEQYF.

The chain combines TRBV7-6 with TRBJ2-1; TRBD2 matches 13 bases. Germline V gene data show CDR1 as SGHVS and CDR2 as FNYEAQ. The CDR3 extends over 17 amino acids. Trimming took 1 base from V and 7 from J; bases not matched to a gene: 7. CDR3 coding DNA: TGTGCCAGCAGCTTAGATTCGGGACTAGCGGGAAGTAATGAGCAGTTCTTC. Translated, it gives CASSLDSGLAGSNEQFF.

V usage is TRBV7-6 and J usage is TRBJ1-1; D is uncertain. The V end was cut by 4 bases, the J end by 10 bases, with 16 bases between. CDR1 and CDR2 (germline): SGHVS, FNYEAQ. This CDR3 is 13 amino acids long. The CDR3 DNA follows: TGTGCCAGCAGCTACTACGACGGGAGAGGAGCTTTCTTT. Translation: CASSYYDGRGAFF.

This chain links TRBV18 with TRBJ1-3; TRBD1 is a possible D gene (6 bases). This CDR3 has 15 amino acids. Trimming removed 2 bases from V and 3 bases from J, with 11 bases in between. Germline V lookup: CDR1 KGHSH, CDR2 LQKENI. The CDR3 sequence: CASSPDRILGNTIYF. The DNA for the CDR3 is TGTGCCAGCTCACCAGACAGGATACTTGGAAACACCATATATTTT.

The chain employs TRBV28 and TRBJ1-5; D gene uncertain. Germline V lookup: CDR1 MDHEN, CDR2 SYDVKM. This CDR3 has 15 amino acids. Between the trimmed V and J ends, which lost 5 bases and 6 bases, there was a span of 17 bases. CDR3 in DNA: TGTGCCAGCAGTCTCATCGGGCAGCAGTTTCAGCCCCAGCATTTT. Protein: CASSLIGQQFQPQHF. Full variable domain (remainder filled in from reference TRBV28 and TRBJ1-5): DVKVTQSSRYLVKRTGEKVFLECVQDMDHENMFWYRQDPGLGLRLIYFSYDVKMKEKGDIPEGYSVSREKKERFSLILESASTNQTSMYLCASSLIGQQFQPQHFGDGTRLSIL.

This CDR3 is CASRAYNEQFF. CDR3 nucleotide sequence: TGTGCCAGCAGGGCTTACAATGAGCAGTTCTTC. The gene calls are TRBV25-1 and TRBJ2-1; D is unresolved. The CDR3 runs 11 residues. The germline gives CDR1 MGHDK, CDR2 SYGVNS. The germline V and J ends were trimmed by 6 bases and 4 bases, with 4 bases remaining between them.

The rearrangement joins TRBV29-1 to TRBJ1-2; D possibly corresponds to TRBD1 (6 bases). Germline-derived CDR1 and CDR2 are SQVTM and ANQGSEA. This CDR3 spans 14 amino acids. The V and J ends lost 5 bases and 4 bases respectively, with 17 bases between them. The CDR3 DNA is TGCAGCGTTTTGCGTGCAGGGGACACCTATGGCTACACCTTC. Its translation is CSVLRAGDTYGYTF.

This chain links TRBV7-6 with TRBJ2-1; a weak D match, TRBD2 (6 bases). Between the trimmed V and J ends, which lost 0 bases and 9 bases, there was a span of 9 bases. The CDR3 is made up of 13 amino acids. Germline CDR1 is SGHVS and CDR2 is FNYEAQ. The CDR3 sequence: CASSLAMEGEQFF. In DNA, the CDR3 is TGTGCCAGCAGCTTAGCGATGGAGGGTGAGCAGTTCTTC.

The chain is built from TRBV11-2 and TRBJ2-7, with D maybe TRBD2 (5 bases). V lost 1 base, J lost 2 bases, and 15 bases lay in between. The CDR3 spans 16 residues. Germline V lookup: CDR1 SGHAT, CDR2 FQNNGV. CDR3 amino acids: CASSLGSAARAYEQYF. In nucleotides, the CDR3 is TGTGCCAGCAGCTTAGGGTCGGCGGCGAGGGCCTACGAGCAGTACTTC.

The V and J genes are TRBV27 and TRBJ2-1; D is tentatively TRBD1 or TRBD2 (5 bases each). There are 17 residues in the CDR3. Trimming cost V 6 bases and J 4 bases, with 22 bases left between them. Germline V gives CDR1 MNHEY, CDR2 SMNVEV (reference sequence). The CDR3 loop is CASSLSWGSGDYNEQFF. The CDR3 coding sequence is TGTGCCAGCAGCCTATCCTGGGGGTCTGGTGATTACAATGAGCAGTTCTTC.

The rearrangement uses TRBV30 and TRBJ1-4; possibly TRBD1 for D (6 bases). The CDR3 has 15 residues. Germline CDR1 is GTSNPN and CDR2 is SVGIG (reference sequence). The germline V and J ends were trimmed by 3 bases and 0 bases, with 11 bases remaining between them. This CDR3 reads CAWRQGQSTNEKLFF. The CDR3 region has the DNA TGTGCCTGGAGACAAGGACAGTCAACTAATGAAAAACTGTTTTTT.

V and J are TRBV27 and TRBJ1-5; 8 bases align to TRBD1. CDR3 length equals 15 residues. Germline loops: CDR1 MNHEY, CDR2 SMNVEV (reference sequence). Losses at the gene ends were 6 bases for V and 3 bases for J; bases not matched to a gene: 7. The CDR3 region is CASSPGTGPNQPQHF. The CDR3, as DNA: TGTGCCAGCAGCCCAGGGACAGGTCCCAATCAGCCCCAGCATTTT.

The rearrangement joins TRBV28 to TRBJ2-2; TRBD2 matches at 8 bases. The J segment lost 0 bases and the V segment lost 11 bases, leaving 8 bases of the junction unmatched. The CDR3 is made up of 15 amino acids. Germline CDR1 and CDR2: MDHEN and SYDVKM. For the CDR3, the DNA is TGTGCCGGGGGGCGGGAGGTCGCGAACACCGGGGAGCTGTTTTTT. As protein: CAGGREVANTGELFF.

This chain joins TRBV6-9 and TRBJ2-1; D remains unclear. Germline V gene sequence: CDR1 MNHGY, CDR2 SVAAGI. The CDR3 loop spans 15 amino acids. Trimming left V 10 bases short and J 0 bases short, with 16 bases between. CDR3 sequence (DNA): TGTGCCACCCTCTCAGGTGAATGCTCCTACAATGAGCAGTTCTTC. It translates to CATLSGECSYNEQFF.

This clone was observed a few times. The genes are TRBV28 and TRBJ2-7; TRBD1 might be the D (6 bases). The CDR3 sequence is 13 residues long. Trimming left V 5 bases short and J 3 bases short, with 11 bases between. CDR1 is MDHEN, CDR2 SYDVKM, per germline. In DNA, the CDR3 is TGTGCCAGCAGTGGGACACCCATCTACGAGCAGTACTTC. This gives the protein CASSGTPIYEQYF.

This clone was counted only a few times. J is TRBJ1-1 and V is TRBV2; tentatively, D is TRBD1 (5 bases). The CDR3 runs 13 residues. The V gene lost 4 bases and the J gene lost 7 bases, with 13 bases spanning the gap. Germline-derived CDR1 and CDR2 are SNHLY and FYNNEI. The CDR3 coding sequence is TGTGCCAGCAGTGCGGACCGGGGCGGTGAAGCTTTCTTT. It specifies CASSADRGGEAFF.

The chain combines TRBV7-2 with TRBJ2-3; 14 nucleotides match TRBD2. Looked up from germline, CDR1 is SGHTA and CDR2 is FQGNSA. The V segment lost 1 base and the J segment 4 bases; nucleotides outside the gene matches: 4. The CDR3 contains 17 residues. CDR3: CASSLVGTSGSSDTQYF. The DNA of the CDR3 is TGTGCCAGCAGCTTAGTAGGGACTAGCGGGAGTTCAGATACGCAGTATTTT.

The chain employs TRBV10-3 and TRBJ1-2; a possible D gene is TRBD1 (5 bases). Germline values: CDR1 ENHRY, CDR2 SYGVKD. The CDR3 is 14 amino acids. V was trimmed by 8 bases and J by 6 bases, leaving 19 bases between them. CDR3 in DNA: TGTGCCATCCGGACGGGGGGATTAGGCAATGGCTACACCTTC. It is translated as CAIRTGGLGNGYTF.

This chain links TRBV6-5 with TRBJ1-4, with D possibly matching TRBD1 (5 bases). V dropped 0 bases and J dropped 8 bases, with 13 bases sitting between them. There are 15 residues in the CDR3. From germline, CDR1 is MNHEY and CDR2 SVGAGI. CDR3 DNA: TGTGCCAGCAGTTACTCGGGCGGGGGGAGCGAAAAACTGTTTTTT. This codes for CASSYSGGGSEKLFF.

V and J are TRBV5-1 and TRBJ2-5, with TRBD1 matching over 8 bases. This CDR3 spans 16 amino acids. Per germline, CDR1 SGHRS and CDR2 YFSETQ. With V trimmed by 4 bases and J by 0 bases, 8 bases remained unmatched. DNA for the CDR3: TGCGCCAGCAGCGGCGGACAGGGCCAGAACCAAGAGACCCAGTACTTC. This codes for CASSGGQGQNQETQYF. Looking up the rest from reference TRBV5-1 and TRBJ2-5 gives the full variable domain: KAGVTQTPRYLIKTRGQQVTLSCSPISGHRSVSWYQQTPGQGLQFLFEYFSETQRNKGNFPGRFSGRQFSNSRSEMNVSTLELGDSALYLCASSGGQGQNQETQYFGPGTRLLVL.

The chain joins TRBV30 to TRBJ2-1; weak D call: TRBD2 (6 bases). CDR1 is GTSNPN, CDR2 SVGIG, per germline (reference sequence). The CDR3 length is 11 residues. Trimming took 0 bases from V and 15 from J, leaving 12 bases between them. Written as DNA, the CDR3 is TGTGCCTGGAGTGTTAGTGGGACTCCGTTCTTC. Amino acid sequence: CAWSVSGTPFF.